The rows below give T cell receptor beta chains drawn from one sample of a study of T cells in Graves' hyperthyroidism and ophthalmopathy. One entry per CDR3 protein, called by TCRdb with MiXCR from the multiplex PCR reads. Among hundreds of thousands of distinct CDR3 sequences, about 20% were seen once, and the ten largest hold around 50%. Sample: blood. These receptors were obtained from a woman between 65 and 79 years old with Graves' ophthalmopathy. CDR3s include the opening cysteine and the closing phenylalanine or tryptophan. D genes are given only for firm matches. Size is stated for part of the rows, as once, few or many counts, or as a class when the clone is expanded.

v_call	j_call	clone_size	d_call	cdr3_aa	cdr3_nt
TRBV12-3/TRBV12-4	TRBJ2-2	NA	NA	CASSPDTVYTGELFF	TGTGCCAGCAGCCCCGACACCGTATATACCGGGGAGCTGTTTTTT
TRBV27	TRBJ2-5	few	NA	CASSKRTQYF	TGTGCCAGCAGTAAGAGAACCCAGTACTTC
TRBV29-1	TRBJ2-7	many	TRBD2	CSVTREGTYEQYF	TGCAGCGTTACTAGGGAGGGTACTTACGAGCAGTACTTC
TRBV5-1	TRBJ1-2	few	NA	CASSLADLYGYTF	TGCGCCAGCAGCTTGGCCGATCTCTATGGCTACACCTTC
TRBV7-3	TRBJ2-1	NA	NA	CASSSGGSNNEQFF	TGTGCCAGCAGCTCTGGGGGCTCCAACAATGAGCAGTTCTTC
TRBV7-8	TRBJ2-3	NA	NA	CASSLFAGRADTQYF	TGTGCCAGCAGCTTGTTCGCAGGGAGAGCAGATACGCAGTATTTT
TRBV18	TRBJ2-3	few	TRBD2	CAIGTTSDTDTQYF	TGTGCCATTGGGACTACCAGTGACACAGATACGCAGTATTTT
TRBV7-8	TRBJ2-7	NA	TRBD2	CASSVKGGYEQYF	TGTGCCAGCAGCGTAAAGGGAGGGTACGAGCAGTACTTC
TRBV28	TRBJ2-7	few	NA	CASSFVGANEQYF	TGTGCCAGCAGTTTTGTGGGGGCAAACGAGCAGTACTTC
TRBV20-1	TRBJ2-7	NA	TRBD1	CSAMGQNYEQYF	TGCAGTGCCATGGGACAGAACTACGAGCAGTACTTC
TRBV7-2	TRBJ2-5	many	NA	CASSSGTLSQETQYF	TGTGCCAGCAGCTCAGGGACGCTAAGTCAAGAGACCCAGTACTTC
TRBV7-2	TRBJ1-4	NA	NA	CASSLGFSGPPNEKLFF	TGTGCCAGCAGCTTAGGGTTTTCTGGGCCCCCTAATGAAAAACTGTTTTTT
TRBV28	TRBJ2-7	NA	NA	CASSQRQGARAGDFRGYEQYF	TGTGCCAGCAGCCAGAGGCAGGGGGCTCGAGCGGGAGACTTTAGGGGCTACGAGCAGTACTTC
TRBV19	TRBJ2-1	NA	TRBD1	CASSPSGDRANNEQFF	TGTGCCAGTAGTCCCTCAGGGGACAGGGCGAACAATGAGCAGTTCTTC
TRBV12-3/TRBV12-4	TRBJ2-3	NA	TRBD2	CASSLPPGLARGKDTQYF	TGTGCCAGCAGCCTACCCCCCGGACTAGCGAGAGGGAAAGATACGCAGTATTTT
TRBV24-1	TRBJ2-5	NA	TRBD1	CATSDDTGGGETQYF	TGTGCCACCAGTGACGATACAGGGGGCGGAGAGACCCAGTACTTC
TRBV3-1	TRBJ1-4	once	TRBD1	CASRGQGLNEKLFF	TGTGCCAGCAGAGGACAGGGCCTTAATGAAAAACTGTTTTTT
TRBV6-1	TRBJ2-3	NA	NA	CASSRRGAGTDTQYF	TGTGCCAGCAGTCGCAGGGGCGCGGGCACAGATACGCAGTATTTT
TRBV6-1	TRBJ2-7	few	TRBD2	CASSEDLAGVYEQYF	TGTGCCAGCAGTGAAGATTTAGCGGGAGTCTACGAGCAGTACTTC
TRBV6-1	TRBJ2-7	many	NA	CASAPGRGIGEQYF	TGTGCCAGCGCCCCAGGAAGGGGGATCGGCGAGCAGTACTTC
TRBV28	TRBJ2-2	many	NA	CASSLRPSATGELFF	TGTGCCAGCAGTTTACGCCCTAGCGCCACCGGGGAGCTGTTTTTT
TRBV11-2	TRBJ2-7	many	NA	CASSSYRDGYEQYF	TGTGCCAGCAGCTCCTACAGGGATGGCTACGAGCAGTACTTC
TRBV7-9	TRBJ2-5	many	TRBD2	CASSPQLAGGSGGETQYF	TGTGCCAGCAGCCCTCAGCTAGCGGGAGGTTCTGGCGGAGAGACCCAGTACTTC
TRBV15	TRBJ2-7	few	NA	CATSRGKGFYEQYF	TGTGCCACCAGCAGAGGAAAAGGGTTCTACGAGCAGTACTTC
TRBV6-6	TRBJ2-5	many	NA	CASSYTPPAAGGKTQYF	TGTGCCAGCAGTTACACGCCCCCCGCGGCAGGGGGGAAGACCCAGTACTTC
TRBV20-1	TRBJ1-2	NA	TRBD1	CSATTTGAYGYTF	TGCAGTGCAACAACAACAGGGGCTTATGGCTACACCTTC
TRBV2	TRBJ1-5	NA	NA	CASSEAGGTPPQHF	TGTGCCAGCAGTGAAGCTGGGGGGACACCGCCCCAGCATTTT
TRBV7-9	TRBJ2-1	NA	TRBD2	CASSVRGEEYNEQFF	TGTGCCAGCAGCGTACGGGGGGAGGAGTACAATGAGCAGTTCTTC
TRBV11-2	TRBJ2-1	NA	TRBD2	CASSLWTSGSLYEQFF	TGTGCCAGCAGCCTGTGGACTAGCGGGAGTCTCTATGAGCAGTTCTTC
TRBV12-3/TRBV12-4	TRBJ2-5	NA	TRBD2	CASSLILAGSRKTQYF	TGTGCCAGCAGTTTAATTCTAGCGGGAAGCAGAAAGACCCAGTACTTC
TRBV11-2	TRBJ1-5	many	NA	CASSFQNRGQPQHF	TGTGCCAGCAGCTTTCAAAACCGGGGTCAGCCCCAGCATTTT
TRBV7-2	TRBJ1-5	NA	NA	CASSQGGVPNQPQHF	TGTGCCAGCAGCCAAGGGGGGGTCCCCAATCAGCCCCAGCATTTT
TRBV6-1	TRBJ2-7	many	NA	CASSTQGSYEQYF	TGTGCCAGCAGTACGCAGGGGTCCTACGAGCAGTACTTC
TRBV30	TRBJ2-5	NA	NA	CAWSAVGGETQYF	TGTGCCTGGAGTGCAGTTGGGGGGGAGACCCAGTACTTC
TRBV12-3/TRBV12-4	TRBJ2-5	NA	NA	CASSGAPRNQETQYF	TGTGCCAGCAGTGGGGCCCCGCGGAACCAAGAGACCCAGTACTTC
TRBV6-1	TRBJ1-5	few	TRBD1	CASSGTATISNQPQHF	TGTGCCAGCAGCGGGACAGCTACTATTAGCAATCAGCCCCAGCATTTT
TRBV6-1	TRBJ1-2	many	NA	CASSEVLLGGYGYTF	TGTGCCAGCAGTGAGGTCCTGCTAGGCGGCTATGGCTACACCTTC
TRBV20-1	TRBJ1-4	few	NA	CSARGVGLGEKLFF	TGCAGTGCTAGAGGGGTGGGGCTTGGGGAAAAACTGTTTTTT
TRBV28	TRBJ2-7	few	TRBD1	CASISSGQGYEQYF	TGTGCCAGCATCTCCTCGGGACAGGGGTACGAGCAGTACTTC
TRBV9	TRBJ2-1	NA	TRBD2	CASRGLAGASSYNEQFF	TGTGCCAGCAGGGGACTAGCGGGCGCCAGCTCCTACAATGAGCAGTTCTTC
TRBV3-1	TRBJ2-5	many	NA	CASSPGTENSWYF	TGTGCCAGCAGCCCAGGGACGGAGAATAGCTGGTACTTC
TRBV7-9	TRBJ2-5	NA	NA	CASSVQVIQETQYF	TGTGCCAGCAGCGTTCAAGTAATACAAGAGACCCAGTACTTC
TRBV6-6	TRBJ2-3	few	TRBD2	CASSYGPAGGPSDTQYF	TGTGCCAGCAGTTACGGGCCAGCGGGAGGGCCCTCAGATACGCAGTATTTT
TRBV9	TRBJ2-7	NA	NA	CASSVAGIGGEQYF	TGTGCCAGCAGCGTAGCCGGGATCGGGGGCGAGCAGTACTTC
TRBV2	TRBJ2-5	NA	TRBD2	CASRRLAGAKTQYF	TGTGCCAGCCGGCGCCTAGCGGGAGCAAAGACCCAGTACTTC
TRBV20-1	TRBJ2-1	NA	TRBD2	CGLTSGNVKEQFF	TGCGGTTTGACTAGCGGGAACGTCAAGGAGCAGTTCTTC
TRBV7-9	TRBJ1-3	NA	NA	CASSLGTSNSGNTIYF	TGTGCCAGCAGCTTAGGTACTTCGAACTCTGGAAACACCATATATTTT
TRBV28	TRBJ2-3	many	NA	CASSNPGTFTDTQYF	TGTGCCAGCAGTAATCCCGGGACTTTCACAGATACGCAGTATTTT
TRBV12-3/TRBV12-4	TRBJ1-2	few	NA	CASAPGTPLGYTF	TGTGCCAGTGCGCCAGGGACTCCCCTTGGCTACACCTTC
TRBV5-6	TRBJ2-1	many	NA	CASSASSNEQFF	TGTGCCAGCAGCGCCTCTAGCAATGAGCAGTTCTTC
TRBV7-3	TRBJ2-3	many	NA	CASSLSGRMRGDTQYF	TGTGCCAGCAGCTTATCGGGACGGATGCGCGGAGATACGCAGTATTTT
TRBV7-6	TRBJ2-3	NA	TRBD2	CASSPRTSGRAADTQYF	TGTGCCAGCAGCCCCCGGACTAGCGGGAGGGCCGCAGATACGCAGTATTTT
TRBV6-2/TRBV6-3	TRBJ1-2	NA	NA	CASSGGMGGGNYGYTF	TGTGCCAGCAGTGGGGGGATGGGGGGTGGTAACTATGGCTACACCTTC
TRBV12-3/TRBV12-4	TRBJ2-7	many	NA	CASSLSGYEQYF	TGTGCCAGCAGTTTATCCGGCTACGAGCAGTACTTC
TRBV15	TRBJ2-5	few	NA	CATSTRRVTQYF	TGTGCCACCAGCACCCGAAGGGTGACCCAGTACTTC
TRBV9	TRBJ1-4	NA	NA	CASSVAGGAEKLFF	TGTGCCAGCAGCGTAGCCGGGGGGGCAGAAAAACTGTTTTTT
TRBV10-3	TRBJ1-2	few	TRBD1	CAILQGANYGYTF	TGTGCCATCTTACAGGGGGCCAACTATGGCTACACCTTC
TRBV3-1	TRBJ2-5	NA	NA	CASSQDWWETQYF	TGTGCCAGCAGCCAAGATTGGTGGGAGACCCAGTACTTC
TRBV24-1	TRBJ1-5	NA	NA	CATSQGFDQPQHF	TGTGCCACCAGTCAAGGGTTTGATCAGCCCCAGCATTTT